This TCR beta chain was recorded in a study of T cell changes during pregnancy in multiple sclerosis. Sequenced by immunoSEQ multiplex PCR; TCRdb stores in-frame clones only, minus some. The profile shows about 40,000 clones, about 90% of them singletons. Looked up from germline, CDR1 is KGHSH and CDR2 is LQKENI. The CDR3 sequence is 15 residues long. V gave up 3 bases and J gave up 2 bases; unmatched junction bases: 3. This receptor was taken from a female donor with multiple sclerosis, enrolled in a pregnancy study. Source: CD4+ T cells from peripheral blood mononuclear cells, taken before pregnancy. This chain uses TRBV18 with TRBJ2-1, with 8 bases that match TRBD2. The CDR3 sequence is CASSPSGGPYNEQFF. The DNA of the CDR3 is TGTGCCAGCTCACCCTCGGGGGGGCCCTACAATGAGCAGTTCTTC. Complete variable domain (other parts from reference TRBV18 and TRBJ2-1): NAGVMQNPRHLVRRRGQEARLRCSPMKGHSHVYWYRQLPEEGLKFMVYLQKENIIDESGMPKERFSAEFPKEGPSILRIQQVVRGDSAAYFCASSPSGGPYNEQFFGPGTRLTVL.